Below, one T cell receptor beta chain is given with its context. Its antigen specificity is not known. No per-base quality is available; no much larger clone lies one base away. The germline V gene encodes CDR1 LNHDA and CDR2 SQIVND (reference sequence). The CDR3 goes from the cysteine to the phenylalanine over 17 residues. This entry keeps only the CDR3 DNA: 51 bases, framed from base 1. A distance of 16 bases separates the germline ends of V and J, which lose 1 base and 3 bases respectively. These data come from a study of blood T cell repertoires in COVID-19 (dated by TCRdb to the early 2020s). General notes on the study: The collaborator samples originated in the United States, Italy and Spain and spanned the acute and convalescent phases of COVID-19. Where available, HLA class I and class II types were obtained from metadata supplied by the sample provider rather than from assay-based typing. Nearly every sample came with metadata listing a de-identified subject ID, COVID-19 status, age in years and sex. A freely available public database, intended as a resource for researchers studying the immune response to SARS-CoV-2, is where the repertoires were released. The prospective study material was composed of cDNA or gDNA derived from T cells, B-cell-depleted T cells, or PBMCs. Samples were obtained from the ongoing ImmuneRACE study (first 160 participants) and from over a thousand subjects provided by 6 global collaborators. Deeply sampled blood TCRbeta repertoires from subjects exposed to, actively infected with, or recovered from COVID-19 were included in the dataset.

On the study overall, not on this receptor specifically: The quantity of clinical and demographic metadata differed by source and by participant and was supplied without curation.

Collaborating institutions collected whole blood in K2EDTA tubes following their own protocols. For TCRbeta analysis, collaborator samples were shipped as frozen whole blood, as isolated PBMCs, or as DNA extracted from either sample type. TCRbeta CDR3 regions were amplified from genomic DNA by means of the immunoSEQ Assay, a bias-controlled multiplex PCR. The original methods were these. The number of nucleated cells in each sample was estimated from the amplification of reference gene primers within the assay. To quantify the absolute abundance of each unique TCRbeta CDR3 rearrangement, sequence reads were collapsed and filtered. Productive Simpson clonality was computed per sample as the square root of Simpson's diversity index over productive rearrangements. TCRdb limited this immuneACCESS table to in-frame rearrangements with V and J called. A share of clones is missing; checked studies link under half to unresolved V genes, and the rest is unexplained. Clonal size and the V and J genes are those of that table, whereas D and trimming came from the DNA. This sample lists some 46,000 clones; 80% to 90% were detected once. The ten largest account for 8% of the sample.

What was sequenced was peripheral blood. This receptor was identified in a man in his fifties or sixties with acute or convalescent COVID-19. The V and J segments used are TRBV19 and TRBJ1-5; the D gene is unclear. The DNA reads TGTGCCAGTAGTATAGGCGGAGGGCAGAGAGACAATCAGCCCCAGCATTTT. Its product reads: CASSIGGGQRDNQPQHF. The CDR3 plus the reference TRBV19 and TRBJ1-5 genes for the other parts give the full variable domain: DGGITQSPKYLFRKEGQNVTLSCEQNLNHDAMYWYRQDPGQGLRLIYYSQIVNDFQKGDIAEGYSVSREKKESFPLTVTSAQKNPTAFYLCASSIGGGQRDNQPQHFGDGTRLSIL.